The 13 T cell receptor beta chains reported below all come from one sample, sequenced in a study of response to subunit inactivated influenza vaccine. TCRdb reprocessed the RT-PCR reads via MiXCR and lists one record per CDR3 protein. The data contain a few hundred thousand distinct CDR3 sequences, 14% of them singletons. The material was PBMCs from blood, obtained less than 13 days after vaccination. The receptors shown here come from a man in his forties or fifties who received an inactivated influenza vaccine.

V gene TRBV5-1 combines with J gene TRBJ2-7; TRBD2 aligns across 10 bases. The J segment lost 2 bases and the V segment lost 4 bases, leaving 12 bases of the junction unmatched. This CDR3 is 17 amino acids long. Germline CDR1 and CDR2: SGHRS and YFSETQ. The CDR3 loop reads CASSVTPGLAEPYEQYF. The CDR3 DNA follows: TGCGCCAGCAGCGTGACCCCCGGACTAGCGGAGCCCTACGAGCAGTACTTC.

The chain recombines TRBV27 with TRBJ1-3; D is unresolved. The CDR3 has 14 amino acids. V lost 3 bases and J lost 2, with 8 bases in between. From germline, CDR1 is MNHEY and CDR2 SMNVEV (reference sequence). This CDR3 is CASSFAGTGNTIYF. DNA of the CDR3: TGTGCCAGCAGTTTTGCGGGGACTGGAAACACCATATATTTT.

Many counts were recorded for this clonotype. This chain's CDR3 is CASSLSWGSAYGYTF. Here the CDR3 DNA reads TGCGCCAGCAGCTTGAGTTGGGGGTCAGCTTATGGCTACACCTTC. V and J are TRBV5-1 and TRBJ1-2; D is perhaps TRBD1 (5 bases). The CDR3 has 15 amino acids. Germline loops: CDR1 SGHRS, CDR2 YFSETQ. V lost 1 base to trimming and J lost 5 bases, with 15 bases between them.

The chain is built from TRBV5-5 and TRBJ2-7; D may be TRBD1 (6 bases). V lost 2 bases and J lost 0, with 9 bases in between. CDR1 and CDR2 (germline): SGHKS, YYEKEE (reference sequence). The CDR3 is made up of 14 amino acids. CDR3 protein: CASSFSTGSYEQYF. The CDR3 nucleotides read TGTGCCAGCAGCTTTTCGACAGGCTCCTACGAGCAGTACTTC.

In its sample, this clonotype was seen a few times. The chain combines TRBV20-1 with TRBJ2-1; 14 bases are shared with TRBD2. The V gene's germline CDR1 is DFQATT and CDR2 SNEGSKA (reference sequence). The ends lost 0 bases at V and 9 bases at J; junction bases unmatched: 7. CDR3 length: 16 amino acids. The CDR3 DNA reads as TGCAGTGCTAGAGATCTTAGACTAGCGGGAGGGGGTGAGCAGTTCTTC. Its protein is CSARDLRLAGGGEQFF.

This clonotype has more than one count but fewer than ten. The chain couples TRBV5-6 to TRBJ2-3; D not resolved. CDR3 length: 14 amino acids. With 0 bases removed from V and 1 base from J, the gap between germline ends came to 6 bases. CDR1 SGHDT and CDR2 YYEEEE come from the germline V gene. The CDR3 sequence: CASSLDTGTDTQYF. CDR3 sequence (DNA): TGTGCCAGCAGCTTGGACACAGGCACAGATACGCAGTATTTT.

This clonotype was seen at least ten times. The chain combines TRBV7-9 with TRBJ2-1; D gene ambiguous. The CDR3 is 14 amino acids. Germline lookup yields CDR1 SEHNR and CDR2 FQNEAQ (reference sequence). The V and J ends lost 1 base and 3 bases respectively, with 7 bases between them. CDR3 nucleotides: TGTGCCAGCAGCTTAGATTCGGGCTACAATGAGCAGTTCTTC. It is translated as CASSLDSGYNEQFF.

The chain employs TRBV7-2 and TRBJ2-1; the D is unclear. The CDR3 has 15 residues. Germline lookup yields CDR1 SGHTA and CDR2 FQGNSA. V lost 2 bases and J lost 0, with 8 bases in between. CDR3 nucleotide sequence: TGTGCCAGCAGCTTAAGGGATGGCTCCTACAATGAGCAGTTCTTC. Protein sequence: CASSLRDGSYNEQFF.

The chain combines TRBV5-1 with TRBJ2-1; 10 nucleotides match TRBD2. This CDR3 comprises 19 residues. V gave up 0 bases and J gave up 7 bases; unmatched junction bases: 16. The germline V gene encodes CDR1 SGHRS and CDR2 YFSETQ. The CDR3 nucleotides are TGCGCCAGCAGCTTGGTTCCGGCGACCCGACTAGCGGGTCGGAATGAGCAGTTCTTC. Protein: CASSLVPATRLAGRNEQFF.

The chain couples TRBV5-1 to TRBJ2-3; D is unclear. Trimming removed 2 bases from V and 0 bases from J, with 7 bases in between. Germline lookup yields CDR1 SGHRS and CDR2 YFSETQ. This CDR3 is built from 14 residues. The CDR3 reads CASSLQPSTDTQYF. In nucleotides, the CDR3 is TGCGCCAGCAGCTTACAGCCAAGCACAGATACGCAGTATTTT.

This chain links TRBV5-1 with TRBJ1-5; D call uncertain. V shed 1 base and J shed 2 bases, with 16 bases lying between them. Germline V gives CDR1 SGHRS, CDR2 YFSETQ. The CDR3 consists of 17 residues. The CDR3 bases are TGCGCCAGCAGCTTGATGAGGTTAAGGGATGGCAATCAGCCCCAGCATTTT. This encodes CASSLMRLRDGNQPQHF.

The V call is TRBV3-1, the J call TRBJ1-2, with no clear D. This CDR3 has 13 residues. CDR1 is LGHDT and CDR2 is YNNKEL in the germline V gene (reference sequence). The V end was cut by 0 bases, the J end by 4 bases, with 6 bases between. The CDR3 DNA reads TGTGCCAGCAGCCAAGAACGAAGCTATGGCTACACCTTC. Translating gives CASSQERSYGYTF.

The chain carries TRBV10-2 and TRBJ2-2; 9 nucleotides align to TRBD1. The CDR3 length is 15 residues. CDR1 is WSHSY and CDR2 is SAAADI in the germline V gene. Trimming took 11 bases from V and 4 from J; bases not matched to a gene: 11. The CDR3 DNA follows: TGCGCCGGGTCTACAGGGGGCCGGAGCACCGGGGAGCTGTTTTTT. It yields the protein CAGSTGGRSTGELFF.